A selection of T cell receptor beta chains follows, all from one sample in a study of T cell repertoires in cytomegalovirus infection. TCRdb processed the reads anew with MiXCR; each CDR3 protein has one entry. The sample lists around 900,000 distinct CDR3 sequences, approximately 30% occurring once. No antigen is known for these receptors. Material: cultured CD8+ T cells from PBMCs, obtained from culture after CMV antigen stimulation. These receptors came from a human donor in good health (CMV status not recorded). Some clones in this sample may be carry-over from other donors' samples. Both conserved end residues are part of each CDR3. The order of the fields is V gene, J gene, D gene, clone size, CDR3 DNA, CDR3 protein. D genes are given only for firm matches. Clone size is not always given. Where it is, it says once, few, many or a class for expanded clones.

TRBV4-1	TRBJ2-3	NA	NA	TGCGCCAGCAGCCAAGTAGGGGCACTAGAAGATACGCAGTATTTT	CASSQVGALEDTQYF
TRBV5-4	TRBJ2-3	NA	few	TGTGCCAGCAGCCGGTATTGGGGGCAAGGCCCCACAGATACGCAGTATTTT	CASSRYWGQGPTDTQYF
TRBV15	TRBJ1-5	NA	few	TGTGCCACCAGCAGAGAGGGGGGTCAGCCCCAGCATTTT	CATSREGGQPQHF
TRBV7-9	TRBJ2-7	NA	few	TGTGCCAGCAGCTTAGCCTACGCGGGGCCTCTCTACGAGCAGTACTTC	CASSLAYAGPLYEQYF
TRBV19	TRBJ1-2	NA	NA	TGTGCCAGTAGTATAGAAGTCCGCCGAGACTATGGCTACACCTTC	CASSIEVRRDYGYTF
TRBV12-3/TRBV12-4	TRBJ1-2	NA	NA	TGTGCCAGCACCACAGCTATTATCTATGGCTACACCTTC	CASTTAIIYGYTF
TRBV7-9	TRBJ2-1	NA	few	TGTGCCAGCAGCTCCGAAGGGGCCTCAGCCTACAATGAGCAGTTCTTC	CASSSEGASAYNEQFF
TRBV11-2	TRBJ2-5	NA	NA	TGTGCCAGCAGCTTAGTTGGGGGGCCCAAACGGGACCAGTACTTC	CASSLVGGPKRDQYF
TRBV7-9	TRBJ2-2	NA	few	TGTGCCAGCAGCTCCCCCCTCACCGGGGAGCTGTTTTTT	CASSSPLTGELFF
TRBV2	TRBJ2-1	NA	few	TGTGCCAGCACAACTCAGGGTTGGTACAATGAGCAGTTCTTC	CASTTQGWYNEQFF
TRBV5-6	TRBJ2-3	NA	NA	TGTGCCAGCAGCTTTGAGACAGAATTTAGCACAGATACGCAGTATTTT	CASSFETEFSTDTQYF
TRBV6-1	TRBJ2-2	NA	NA	TGTGCCAGCAGTTCGCCCCCAGGCCCTCCGGTCGGGGAGCTGTTTTTT	CASSSPPGPPVGELFF
TRBV5-5	TRBJ1-4	NA	NA	TGTGCCAGCAGCCTCGGGACCGCCCTGGCGGATGAAAAACTGTTTTTT	CASSLGTALADEKLFF
TRBV7-2	TRBJ1-6	NA	many	TGTGCCAGCAGCAGCGTTTCCGGGACAAATAATTCACCCCTCCACTTT	CASSSVSGTNNSPLHF
TRBV6-2/TRBV6-3	TRBJ2-3	NA	few	TGTGCCAGCAGTTACGTCCAGGGGGGATCCGCAGATACGCAGTATTTT	CASSYVQGGSADTQYF
TRBV7-8	TRBJ1-2	NA	many	TGTGCCAGCAGCTCAACAGGGATCATCAGTTTTAACTATGGCTACACCTTC	CASSSTGIISFNYGYTF
TRBV7-9	TRBJ1-4	TRBD1	NA	TGTGCCAGCAGCTGGACAGGGGGCTATGAAAAACTGTTTTTT	CASSWTGGYEKLFF
TRBV19	TRBJ1-1	NA	NA	TGTGCCAGTAGTCCCAGCCGGGACAAATCTCCCACTGAAGCTTTCTTT	CASSPSRDKSPTEAFF
TRBV7-2	TRBJ1-6	NA	many	TGTGCCAGCACCCCGGGAATCTATAATTCACCCCTCCACTTT	CASTPGIYNSPLHF